This T cell receptor beta chain was documented in a study of T cell clonotyping in hematopoietic cell transplantation. The assay was immunoSEQ multiplex PCR, and TCRdb's table has in-frame clones only and misses some. The sample shows under 45,000 clones, over 80% of them seen only once. Notes on the study in general: Without cell sorting, CD4 versus CD8 contributions remain unresolved. At the given depth, recipient repertoires were over 95% de novo clonotypes. Recipient TCR diversity dropped after transplant; expanded clonotypes rose from day 30 to 180. Higher Inverse Simpson Index values in graft donor and pretransplant recipient predicted broader posttransplant TCR diversity.

In the case of this clone: Its antigen is as yet unknown.

The CDR3 spans 13 residues. The V end lost 5 bases, the J end lost 0 bases, and 11 bases lay between the germline ends. The germline V gene encodes CDR1 GTSNPN and CDR2 SVGIG (reference sequence). The J gene is TRBJ2-7, the V gene TRBV30, with D unresolved. Sequencing input: peripheral blood mononuclear cells. The clonotype comes from a woman aged 40 to 50 in good health. Some clones in this sample may be carry-over from other donors' samples. CDR3 region: CAWAVPPSYEQYF. The CDR3 bases are TGTGCCTGGGCCGTACCCCCCTCCTACGAGCAGTACTTC. The full variable domain, rest sourced from reference TRBV30 and TRBJ2-7, is SQTIHQWPATLVQPVGSPLSLECTVEGTSNPNLYWYRQAAGRGLQLLFYSVGIGQISSEVPQNLSASRPQDRQFILSSKKLLLSDSGFYLCAWAVPPSYEQYFGPGTRLTVT.